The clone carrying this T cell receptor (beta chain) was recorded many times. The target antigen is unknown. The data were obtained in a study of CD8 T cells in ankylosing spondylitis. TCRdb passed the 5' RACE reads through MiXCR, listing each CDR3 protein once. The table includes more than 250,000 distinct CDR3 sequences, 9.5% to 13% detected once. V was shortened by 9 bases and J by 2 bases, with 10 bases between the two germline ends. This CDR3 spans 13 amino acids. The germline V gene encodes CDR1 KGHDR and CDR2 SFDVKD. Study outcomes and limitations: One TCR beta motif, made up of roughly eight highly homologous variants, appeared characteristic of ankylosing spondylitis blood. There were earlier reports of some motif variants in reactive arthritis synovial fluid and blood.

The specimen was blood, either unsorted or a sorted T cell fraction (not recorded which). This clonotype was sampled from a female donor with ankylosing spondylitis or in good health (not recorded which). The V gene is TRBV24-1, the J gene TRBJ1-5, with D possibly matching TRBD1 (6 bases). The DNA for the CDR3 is TGTGCCACCCGAGGGGGTGGCAATCAGCCCCAGCATTTT. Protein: CATRGGGNQPQHF.